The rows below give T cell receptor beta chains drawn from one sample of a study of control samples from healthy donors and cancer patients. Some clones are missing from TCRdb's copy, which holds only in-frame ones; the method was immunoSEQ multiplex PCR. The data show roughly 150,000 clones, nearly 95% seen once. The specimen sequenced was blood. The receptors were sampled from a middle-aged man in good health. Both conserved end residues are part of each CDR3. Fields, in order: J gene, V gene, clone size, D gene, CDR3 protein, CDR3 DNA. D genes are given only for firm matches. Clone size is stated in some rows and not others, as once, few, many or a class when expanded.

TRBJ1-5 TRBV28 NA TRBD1 CASSPWDSAFNQPQHF TGTGCCAGCAGTCCATGGGACAGTGCCTTTAATCAGCCCCAGCATTTT
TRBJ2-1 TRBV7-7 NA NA CASSPSGGGSYNEQFF TGTGCTAGCAGCCCGTCCGGGGGAGGATCCTACAATGAGCAGTTCTTC
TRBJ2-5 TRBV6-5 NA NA CASSYTRVSTETQYF TGTGCCAGCAGTTACACCCGGGTCTCGACGGAGACCCAGTACTTC
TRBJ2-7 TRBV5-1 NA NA CASSLVAYEQYF TGCGCCAGCAGCTTGGTCGCCTACGAGCAGTACTTC
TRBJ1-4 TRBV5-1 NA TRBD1 CASSLGQGKEKLFF TGCGCCAGCAGCCTAGGACAGGGGAAAGAAAAACTGTTTTTT
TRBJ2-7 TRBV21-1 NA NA CASPPGGSYEQYF TGTGCCAGCCCCCCAGGGGGCTCCTACGAGCAGTACTTC
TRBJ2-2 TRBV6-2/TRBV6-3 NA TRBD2 CASSSGTSGRYGELFF TGTGCCAGCAGCTCCGGGACTAGCGGGAGGTACGGGGAGCTGTTTTTT
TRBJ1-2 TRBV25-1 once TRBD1 CASSEGGTATNYGYTF TGTGCCAGCAGTGAAGGGGGGACAGCCACAAACTATGGCTACACCTTC
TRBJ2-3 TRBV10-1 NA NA CASSALGTTDTQYF TGCGCCAGCAGTGCTCTCGGGACTACAGATACGCAGTATTTT
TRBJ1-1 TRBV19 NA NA CASRLGLAGTEAFF TGTGCCAGTAGGCTTGGACTGGCGGGCACTGAAGCTTTCTTT
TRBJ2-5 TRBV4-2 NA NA CASSQVRDETQYF TGTGCCAGCAGCCAAGTGCGGGATGAGACCCAGTACTTC
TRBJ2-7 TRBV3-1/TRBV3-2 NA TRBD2 CASSQGLAGVPYEQYF TGTGCCAGCAGCCAAGGGTTGGCGGGAGTTCCCTACGAGCAGTACTTC
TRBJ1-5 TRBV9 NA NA CASSPGAGIGQPQHF TGTGCCAGCAGCCCTGGGGCAGGGATTGGTCAGCCCCAGCATTTT
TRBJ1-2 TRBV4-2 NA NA CASSQGTDYGYTF TGTGCCAGCAGCCAAGGGACAGACTATGGCTACACCTTC
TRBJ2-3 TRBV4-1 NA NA CASSQMGVADTQYF TGCGCCAGCAGCCAGATGGGGGTGGCAGATACGCAGTATTTT
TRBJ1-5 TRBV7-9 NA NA CASSLDSGGNQPQHF TGTGCCAGCAGCCTGGACAGTGGCGGCAATCAGCCCCAGCATTTT
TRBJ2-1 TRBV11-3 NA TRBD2 CASSLEGGIDEQFF TGTGCCAGCAGCTTAGAGGGGGGGATCGATGAGCAGTTCTTC
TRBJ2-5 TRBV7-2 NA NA CASRKMAGLETQYF TGTGCCAGCAGGAAGATGGCGGGGTTAGAGACCCAGTACTTC
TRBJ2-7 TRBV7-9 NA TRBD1 CASSLGQAFGEQYF TGTGCCAGCAGCCTGGGACAGGCTTTTGGGGAGCAGTACTTC
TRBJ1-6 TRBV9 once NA CASSPRGWDSPLHF TGTGCCAGCAGCCCTAGGGGGTGGGATTCACCCCTCCACTTT
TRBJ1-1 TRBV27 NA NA CASSPSLMNTEAFF TGTGCCAGCAGTCCCTCCCTGATGAACACTGAAGCTTTCTTT
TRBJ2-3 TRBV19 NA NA CASSIGHLGLDTQYF TGTGCCAGTAGTATAGGACACCTAGGGTTGGATACGCAGTATTTT
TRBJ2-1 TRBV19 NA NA CEPAGHPSDEQFF TGTGAACCGGCGGGGCACCCCTCCGATGAGCAGTTCTTC
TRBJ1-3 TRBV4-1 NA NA CASSLESSVGNTIYF TGCGCCAGCAGCCTGGAGAGTTCAGTAGGAAACACCATATATTTT
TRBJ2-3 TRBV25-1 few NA CASSTGGSGRDTQYF TGTGCCAGCAGTACCGGTGGTAGCGGTAGAGATACGCAGTATTTT
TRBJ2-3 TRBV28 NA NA CASSSRRRGTDTQYF TGTGCCAGCAGTTCGCGGAGGAGGGGCACAGATACGCAGTATTTT
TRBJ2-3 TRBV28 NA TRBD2 CASSPRTLAGPRTDTQYF TGTGCCAGCAGTCCCCGAACCTTAGCGGGACCCCGCACAGATACGCAGTATTTT
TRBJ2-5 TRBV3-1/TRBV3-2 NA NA CASSQDTSGQETQYF TGTGCCAGCAGCCAAGATACGAGCGGCCAAGAGACCCAGTACTTC
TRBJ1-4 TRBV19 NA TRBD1 CASSRDRAGKLFF TGTGCCAGTAGTAGGGACAGGGCCGGAAAACTGTTTTTT
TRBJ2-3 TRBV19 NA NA CASSIAGGTDTQYF TGTGCCAGTAGTATAGCGGGCGGCACAGATACGCAGTATTTT
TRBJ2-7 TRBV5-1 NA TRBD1 CASSVGRGSYEQYF TGCGCCAGCAGCGTGGGCAGGGGGAGCTACGAGCAGTACTTC
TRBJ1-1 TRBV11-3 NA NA CASSMPGRLNKNTEAFF TGTGCCAGCAGCATGCCGGGACGGTTGAATAAAAACACTGAAGCTTTCTTT